Listed below are T cell receptor beta chains from one sample, sequenced in a study of control samples from healthy donors and cancer patients. Produced via immunoSEQ multiplex PCR; TCRdb's table is partial and in-frame only. The sample has fewer than 200,000 clones; 85% to 90% are singletons. The sequenced sample consisted of blood. Receptor source: a woman between 50 and 59 years old in good health. CDR3s include the opening cysteine and the closing phenylalanine or tryptophan. The order of the fields is CDR3 DNA, CDR3 protein, D gene, clone size, J gene, V gene. A D gene is named only where the DNA matches it firmly. A row's size may be missing; if present it is once, few, many or a size class.

CDR3nt: TGTGCCACCAGTGATTCCCCCGGACAGGGGAAAGAGACCCAGTACTTC
CDR3aa: CATSDSPGQGKETQYF
d_gene: TRBD1
abundance: NA
j_gene: TRBJ2-5
v_gene: TRBV24-1

CDR3nt: TGTGCCAGCAGTAGGGGCGTTTATCAGCCCCAGCATTTT
CDR3aa: CASSRGVYQPQHF
d_gene: NA
abundance: NA
j_gene: TRBJ1-5
v_gene: TRBV6-5

CDR3nt: TGTGCCAGCAGTTTTAATGCAAATCAGCCCCAGCATTTT
CDR3aa: CASSFNANQPQHF
d_gene: NA
abundance: NA
j_gene: TRBJ1-5
v_gene: TRBV12-3/TRBV12-4

CDR3nt: TGCGCCAGCAGTTTATCCGGGACACTAACCTACAATGAGCAGTTCTTC
CDR3aa: CASSLSGTLTYNEQFF
d_gene: NA
abundance: NA
j_gene: TRBJ2-1
v_gene: TRBV5-1

CDR3nt: TGTGCCAGCAGCCAAGCCAGGGGGGAGACGTTTTTT
CDR3aa: CASSQARGETFF
d_gene: TRBD1
abundance: NA
j_gene: TRBJ1-4
v_gene: TRBV3-1/TRBV3-2

CDR3nt: TGTGCCAGCAGCCAAGACAACTATGGCTACACCTTC
CDR3aa: CASSQDNYGYTF
d_gene: NA
abundance: NA
j_gene: TRBJ1-2
v_gene: TRBV14

CDR3nt: TGTGCCAGCAGCCAAGAAGGGTACAGGGGTACAGATACGCAGTATTTT
CDR3aa: CASSQEGYRGTDTQYF
d_gene: TRBD1
abundance: NA
j_gene: TRBJ2-3
v_gene: TRBV3-1/TRBV3-2

CDR3nt: TGTGCCAGTAGTACCAACAGAAATGAAAAACTGTTTTTT
CDR3aa: CASSTNRNEKLFF
d_gene: NA
abundance: NA
j_gene: TRBJ1-4
v_gene: TRBV19

CDR3nt: TGTGCCAGCAGCTTAGGTTCGGGGCCTGGAAACACCATATATTTT
CDR3aa: CASSLGSGPGNTIYF
d_gene: NA
abundance: NA
j_gene: TRBJ1-3
v_gene: TRBV7-8

CDR3nt: TGCGCCAGCAGCTTGAATCCTCTGGGCCAGCCCCAGCATTTT
CDR3aa: CASSLNPLGQPQHF
d_gene: NA
abundance: few
j_gene: TRBJ1-5
v_gene: TRBV5-1

CDR3nt: TGTGCCAGCAGTTTAGAGGGTCCAGGTACGCAGTATTTT
CDR3aa: CASSLEGPGTQYF
d_gene: NA
abundance: NA
j_gene: TRBJ2-3
v_gene: TRBV27

CDR3nt: TGTGCCAGTTGGGACGGCCAGACCTACGAGCAGTACTTC
CDR3aa: CASWDGQTYEQYF
d_gene: NA
abundance: NA
j_gene: TRBJ2-7
v_gene: TRBV10-3

CDR3nt: TGTGCCATGGAAGACAGGGATAATCAGCCCCAGCATTTT
CDR3aa: CAMEDRDNQPQHF
d_gene: TRBD1
abundance: NA
j_gene: TRBJ1-5
v_gene: TRBV3-1/TRBV3-2

CDR3nt: TGTGCCAGCATGTGGACAGCCTTAAACACTGAAGCTTTCTTT
CDR3aa: CASMWTALNTEAFF
d_gene: NA
abundance: NA
j_gene: TRBJ1-1
v_gene: TRBV2

CDR3nt: TGTGCCAGCAGGTGGGGGGTGGGCGGCTACACCTTC
CDR3aa: CASRWGVGGYTF
d_gene: NA
abundance: NA
j_gene: TRBJ1-2
v_gene: TRBV28

CDR3nt: TGTGCCAGCAGCGTACAAGGGGCGCGGGATGAAGCTTTCTTT
CDR3aa: CASSVQGARDEAFF
d_gene: NA
abundance: NA
j_gene: TRBJ1-1
v_gene: TRBV9

CDR3nt: TGTGCCAGCAGGGGATATGGGACAGGACTTACCCAGTACTTC
CDR3aa: CASRGYGTGLTQYF
d_gene: TRBD1
abundance: NA
j_gene: TRBJ2-5
v_gene: TRBV6-5

CDR3nt: TGTGCCAGCAGCTACGAGATCGCGGATACGCAGTATTTT
CDR3aa: CASSYEIADTQYF
d_gene: NA
abundance: NA
j_gene: TRBJ2-3
v_gene: TRBV2

CDR3nt: TGTGCCAGCAGCCCCGGATACAGCGGGACCCAGTACTTC
CDR3aa: CASSPGYSGTQYF
d_gene: NA
abundance: NA
j_gene: TRBJ2-5
v_gene: TRBV5-4

CDR3nt: TGTGCCAGCAGCTTGGGACACTCCGGAGGGACTGAAGCTTTCTTT
CDR3aa: CASSLGHSGGTEAFF
d_gene: NA
abundance: once
j_gene: TRBJ1-1
v_gene: TRBV2

CDR3nt: TGTGCCAGCAGTCTACAGTACGGGAGATCAGATACGCAGTATTTT
CDR3aa: CASSLQYGRSDTQYF
d_gene: NA
abundance: NA
j_gene: TRBJ2-3
v_gene: TRBV27

CDR3nt: TGCGCCAGCAGCTTGGAAGGGCAAGGGGACATTCAGTACTTC
CDR3aa: CASSLEGQGDIQYF
d_gene: NA
abundance: NA
j_gene: TRBJ2-4
v_gene: TRBV5-1

CDR3nt: TGTGCCAGCAGCTTAGTTGCTGGGGCCAACGTCCTGACTTTC
CDR3aa: CASSLVAGANVLTF
d_gene: NA
abundance: NA
j_gene: TRBJ2-6
v_gene: TRBV7-2

CDR3nt: TGTGCCAGCAGCCAAGCGGGGGGGAGGTCTGGAAACACCATATATTTT
CDR3aa: CASSQAGGRSGNTIYF
d_gene: NA
abundance: NA
j_gene: TRBJ1-3
v_gene: TRBV4-2

CDR3nt: TGTGCCAGCAGGACAGCTTACGAGCAGTACTTC
CDR3aa: CASRTAYEQYF
d_gene: NA
abundance: NA
j_gene: TRBJ2-7
v_gene: TRBV28

CDR3nt: TGTGCCAGTAGTAGCGAGACACTTTTGAAGAGCGGCTACACCTTC
CDR3aa: CASSSETLLKSGYTF
d_gene: NA
abundance: NA
j_gene: TRBJ1-2
v_gene: TRBV19

CDR3nt: TGTGCCAGCAGTGAAGTCGGACAGGGCGGGAGCGAGCAGTACTTC
CDR3aa: CASSEVGQGGSEQYF
d_gene: NA
abundance: NA
j_gene: TRBJ2-7
v_gene: TRBV2

CDR3nt: TGTGCCAGCAGCGTAGAATCCACGAAGGACTATGGCTACACCTTC
CDR3aa: CASSVESTKDYGYTF
d_gene: NA
abundance: NA
j_gene: TRBJ1-2
v_gene: TRBV9

CDR3nt: TGTGCCAGCAGTTTACCGAGCGTGAGGGAAAAACTGTTTTTT
CDR3aa: CASSLPSVREKLFF
d_gene: NA
abundance: NA
j_gene: TRBJ1-4
v_gene: TRBV28

CDR3nt: TGTGCCAGCAGCCCCTGGACAGGGGTAGAAGCTTTCTTT
CDR3aa: CASSPWTGVEAFF
d_gene: TRBD1
abundance: NA
j_gene: TRBJ1-1
v_gene: TRBV7-3

CDR3nt: TGCGCCAGCAGCCAGGAGGCCCCCCAGGGGAATAGCAATCAGCCCCAGCATTTT
CDR3aa: CASSQEAPQGNSNQPQHF
d_gene: NA
abundance: NA
j_gene: TRBJ1-5
v_gene: TRBV4-3

CDR3nt: TGTGCCAGCGCCCCTGACAGGAACACTGAAGCTTTCTTT
CDR3aa: CASAPDRNTEAFF
d_gene: NA
abundance: NA
j_gene: TRBJ1-1
v_gene: TRBV9

CDR3nt: TGTGCCAGCTCACCAATGGCAGTCCCTGCAACTAATGAAAAACTGTTTTTT
CDR3aa: CASSPMAVPATNEKLFF
d_gene: NA
abundance: NA
j_gene: TRBJ1-4
v_gene: TRBV18

CDR3nt: TGTGCCAGCAGTTATGCGGGGATTACTGAAGCTTTCTTT
CDR3aa: CASSYAGITEAFF
d_gene: NA
abundance: once
j_gene: TRBJ1-1
v_gene: TRBV6-2/TRBV6-3

CDR3nt: TGTGCCAGCAGCAAGGGACTAGCGGACAATGAGCAGTTCTTC
CDR3aa: CASSKGLADNEQFF
d_gene: TRBD2
abundance: NA
j_gene: TRBJ2-1
v_gene: TRBV5-6

CDR3nt: TGTGCCAGCAGCAGATTCGGGCGGGGGAGCACAGATACGCAGTATTTT
CDR3aa: CASSRFGRGSTDTQYF
d_gene: TRBD2
abundance: NA
j_gene: TRBJ2-3
v_gene: TRBV27

CDR3nt: TGTGCCAGCTCACCCCCCACAGGAGCTAGCACAGATACGCAGTATTTT
CDR3aa: CASSPPTGASTDTQYF
d_gene: NA
abundance: NA
j_gene: TRBJ2-3
v_gene: TRBV18

CDR3nt: TGTGCCAGCAGCTTGGCTGCCTACGAGCAGTACTTC
CDR3aa: CASSLAAYEQYF
d_gene: NA
abundance: NA
j_gene: TRBJ2-7
v_gene: TRBV5-6

CDR3nt: TGTGCCAGCATGACAGGGGGTTTCTATGGCTACACCTTC
CDR3aa: CASMTGGFYGYTF
d_gene: TRBD1
abundance: NA
j_gene: TRBJ1-2
v_gene: TRBV6-5

CDR3nt: TGTGCCAGTAGTACTACTCAGGGGAGGGTGAACACTGAAGCTTTCTTT
CDR3aa: CASSTTQGRVNTEAFF
d_gene: NA
abundance: NA
j_gene: TRBJ1-1
v_gene: TRBV19

CDR3nt: TGTGCCTCCTCCCGCGGCTACGAGCAGTACTTC
CDR3aa: CASSRGYEQYF
d_gene: NA
abundance: NA
j_gene: TRBJ2-7
v_gene: TRBV28

CDR3nt: TGTGCCAGCAGTTTATTCGGGAGGGGGAACACTGAAGCTTTCTTT
CDR3aa: CASSLFGRGNTEAFF
d_gene: NA
abundance: NA
j_gene: TRBJ1-1
v_gene: TRBV27

CDR3nt: TGTGCCAGCTCACCCAGTGCCTACAATGAGCAGTTCTTC
CDR3aa: CASSPSAYNEQFF
d_gene: NA
abundance: NA
j_gene: TRBJ2-1
v_gene: TRBV18

CDR3nt: TGCGCCAGCAGCCAAGCTAGCGGGGGGATAAGGGAGACCCAGTACTTC
CDR3aa: CASSQASGGIRETQYF
d_gene: TRBD2
abundance: NA
j_gene: TRBJ2-5
v_gene: TRBV4-1

CDR3nt: TGTGCCAGCAGCCCCTCGACTAGCGGGAGGAGCAATGAGCAGTTCTTC
CDR3aa: CASSPSTSGRSNEQFF
d_gene: TRBD2
abundance: NA
j_gene: TRBJ2-1
v_gene: TRBV3-1/TRBV3-2

CDR3nt: TGTGCCAGCAGGGGGAGCGCGAACACCGGGGAGCTGTTTTTT
CDR3aa: CASRGSANTGELFF
d_gene: NA
abundance: NA
j_gene: TRBJ2-2
v_gene: TRBV7-9

CDR3nt: TGTGCCAGCAGCAGCAGAGGAGGCTACACCTTC
CDR3aa: CASSSRGGYTF
d_gene: NA
abundance: once
j_gene: TRBJ1-2
v_gene: TRBV21-1

CDR3nt: TGTGCCAGCAGCTTGGGAAGGGGGCAGGCCGGGGAGCTGTTTTTT
CDR3aa: CASSLGRGQAGELFF
d_gene: TRBD1
abundance: NA
j_gene: TRBJ2-2
v_gene: TRBV5-4

CDR3nt: TGTGCCAGCAGTTCCCCGGGACGGTCTTCATATGGCTACACCTTC
CDR3aa: CASSSPGRSSYGYTF
d_gene: NA
abundance: NA
j_gene: TRBJ1-2
v_gene: TRBV6-2/TRBV6-3

CDR3nt: TGCGCCAGCAAACAGAGATTGGGGGTTTCTGGTGAAGCTTTCTTT
CDR3aa: CASKQRLGVSGEAFF
d_gene: NA
abundance: NA
j_gene: TRBJ1-1
v_gene: TRBV5-1

CDR3nt: TGTGCCAGCAGCAAACGGGACAGACAGCCCCAGCATTTT
CDR3aa: CASSKRDRQPQHF
d_gene: TRBD1
abundance: NA
j_gene: TRBJ1-5
v_gene: TRBV14

CDR3nt: TGCGCCAGCAGCACCGGGACAGGTAGCTCCTACGAGCAGTACTTC
CDR3aa: CASSTGTGSSYEQYF
d_gene: TRBD1
abundance: NA
j_gene: TRBJ2-7
v_gene: TRBV5-1

CDR3nt: TGTGCCAGCTCACCAACGACAGAAGTCTTTGGCTACACCTTC
CDR3aa: CASSPTTEVFGYTF
d_gene: NA
abundance: NA
j_gene: TRBJ1-2
v_gene: TRBV18

CDR3nt: TGTGCCAGTAGTATGGGCCGGACAGGGAATCAGCCCCAGCATTTT
CDR3aa: CASSMGRTGNQPQHF
d_gene: TRBD1
abundance: NA
j_gene: TRBJ1-5
v_gene: TRBV19

CDR3nt: TGTGCCAGCAGTTTGGGGACGGTGAACACTGAAGCTTTCTTT
CDR3aa: CASSLGTVNTEAFF
d_gene: NA
abundance: once
j_gene: TRBJ1-1
v_gene: TRBV27